The 9 T cell receptor beta chains listed next were all sequenced from one sample in a study of blood T cell repertoires in COVID-19. Sequencing was performed with immunoSEQ multiplex PCR; in TCRdb, only in-frame clones are kept and a portion is missing. The data show 100,000 to 150,000 clones, 55% to 75% seen once. The specimen was peripheral blood. The receptors stem from a woman aged 70 to 79 with acute or convalescent COVID-19.

In this sample, this clone turned up a few times. V usage is TRBV7-8 and J usage is TRBJ2-3; TRBD2 aligns across 7 bases. CDR1 is SGHVS, CDR2 FQNEAQ, per germline. The CDR3 is made up of 16 amino acids. J lost 5 bases, V lost 8 bases, and 16 bases had no gene match. For the CDR3, the DNA is TGTGCCAGCCGCAGCCCCTGGGGGGGGTCTAGAGATACGCAGTATTTT. Protein product: CASRSPWGGSRDTQYF.

The chain combines TRBV29-1 with TRBJ1-2, with D unclear. The CDR3 is 13 amino acids. The ends were cut back, 4 bases at V and 4 bases at J, with 13 bases in the middle. The germline gives CDR1 SQVTM, CDR2 ANQGSEA. The CDR3, as DNA: TGCAGCGTTGGAGGGTCAGGCACCTATGGCTACACCTTC. Translating gives CSVGGSGTYGYTF.

The chain combines TRBV30 with TRBJ1-1, with D tentatively TRBD1 (6 bases). The V end lost 3 bases, the J end lost 0 bases, and 14 bases lay between the germline ends. Looked up from germline, CDR1 is GTSNPN and CDR2 is SVGIG (reference sequence). This CDR3 is built from 15 residues. Here the CDR3 DNA reads TGTGCCTGGAGAAGGATCAGGGGCCTGAACACTGAAGCTTTCTTT. Its translation: CAWRRIRGLNTEAFF.

In this sample, this clone turned up many times. The V gene is TRBV2, the J gene TRBJ1-1; D not resolved. The CDR3 consists of 12 residues. Trimming cost V 7 bases and J 0 bases, with 6 bases left between them. Germline-derived CDR1 and CDR2 are SNHLY and FYNNEI. The CDR3 protein is CASTGMNTEAFF. The CDR3 DNA sequence: TGTGCCAGCACGGGAATGAACACTGAAGCTTTCTTT.

The chain links TRBV5-1 to TRBJ1-3; a possible D gene is TRBD1 (5 bases). V was cut by 0 bases and J by 2 bases, with 21 bases left in between. The CDR3 is 19 residues long. Germline V CDR1 and CDR2: SGHRS, YFSETQ. Written as DNA, the CDR3 is TGCGCCAGCAGCTTGGCCTTGGGCGCCCTGACAGAGGCTGGAAACACCATATATTTT. Its translation is CASSLALGALTEAGNTIYF.

V gene TRBV24-1 combines with J gene TRBJ1-5; 8 bases line up with TRBD1. The CDR3 runs to 17 residues. Per the germline V gene, CDR1 is KGHDR and CDR2 is SFDVKD. V lost 3 bases to trimming and J lost 5 bases; unmatched junction nucleotides: 11. Here the CDR3 reads CATSDPGQGAQDQPQHF. CDR3 bases: TGTGCCACCAGTGATCCAGGACAGGGAGCACAGGATCAGCCCCAGCATTTT.

The chain joins TRBV29-1 to TRBJ2-7, with 14 bases matching TRBD2. This CDR3 comprises 16 residues. The V gene end was trimmed by 6 bases and the J gene end by 3 bases; junction bases not matched to a gene: 10. The germline V gene encodes CDR1 SQVTM and CDR2 ANQGSEA. The CDR3 protein is CSVAPGTSGRDYEQYF. In DNA form, the CDR3 reads TGCAGCGTCGCTCCCGGGACTAGCGGGAGAGACTACGAGCAGTACTTC.

V and J are TRBV7-2 and TRBJ1-2; TRBD1 is a possible D gene (5 bases). V lost 5 bases to trimming and J lost 8 bases, with 21 bases between them. CDR3 size: 15 residues. The V gene's germline CDR1 is SGHTA and CDR2 FQGNSA. CDR3 coding DNA: TGTGCCAGCAGCCCCACAAGGGGCCCGAACGAGGGCTACACCTTC. Encoded protein: CASSPTRGPNEGYTF.

This clone was picked up a small number of times. The rearrangement uses TRBV5-1 and TRBJ1-2; D is unclear. The CDR3 loop spans 13 amino acids. Germline V lookup: CDR1 SGHRS, CDR2 YFSETQ. Trimming removed 2 bases from V and 6 bases from J, with 11 bases in between. CDR3 amino acids: CASSFSSLDGYTF. The CDR3 nucleotides read TGCGCCAGCAGCTTCTCGAGCTTGGATGGCTACACCTTC.